Below, 28 T cell receptor beta chains from the same sample are listed, as sequenced in a study of tumor-infiltrating lymphocytes in primary liver carcinoma. TCR beta cDNA was reverse-transcribed from roughly 520 ng of total RNA. The reaction used a constant-region primer and ProtoScript II reverse transcriptase. TCR beta libraries came from three nested multiplex PCR rounds using slightly modified ARM-PCR. Two initial PCR rounds of around 9 cycles each paired TRBV1-TRBV30 forward primers with a C-beta reverse primer. MiXCR was run by TCRdb on the multiplex PCR reads, yielding one entry per CDR3 protein. This table holds about 180,000 distinct CDR3 sequences, 50% to 75% found once. They got blood RNA out of unsorted whole blood and also pulled out germline DNA. Specimen: peripheral blood. Receptors were obtained from a man in his forties with primary liver carcinoma and hepatitis B virus infection.

On this clonotype: Because it lacks the conserved phenylalanine or tryptophan at the end, this CDR3 is likely a read error. The gene calls are TRBV12-3 or TRBV12-4 and TRBJ1-1; 7 bases match TRBD1. Trimming cost V 5 bases and J 1 base; bases outside gene matches: 7. This CDR3 has 15 residues. In DNA, the CDR3 is TGTGCCAGCAGTCCCCGACAGGGTAGGAACACTGAAGCTTTCTTA. It encodes CASSPRQGRNTEAFL.

Only a few counts were recorded for this clonotype. Being one base from a much bigger clone, this may be a read error. The chain recombines TRBV11-2 with TRBJ1-1, with unresolved D. The CDR3 totals 13 residues. Germline CDR1 reads SGHAT; CDR2 reads FQNNGV. The CDR3 protein is CVSSLIGDTEAFF. CDR3 bases: TGTGTCAGCAGCTTGATTGGGGACACTGAAGCTTTCTTT.

This chain joins TRBV10-3 and TRBJ2-7; TRBD2 aligns across 7 bases. The CDR3 sequence is 12 residues long. Looked up from germline, CDR1 is ENHRY and CDR2 is SYGVKD. The V segment lost 10 bases and the J segment 6 bases; nucleotides outside the gene matches: 9. CDR3 sequence: CANRREAGEQYF. The CDR3 bases are TGTGCCAACAGACGGGAGGCCGGCGAGCAGTACTTC.

This clonotype was detected ten times or more. This chain connects TRBV11-2 to TRBJ2-7; TRBD2 aligns across 7 bases. In germline, CDR1 is SGHAT, CDR2 FQNNGV. J lost 3 bases, V lost 5 bases, and 7 bases had no gene match. This CDR3 spans 14 amino acids. The CDR3 spells CASSMGRVYYEQYF. CDR3 in DNA: TGTGCCAGCAGCATGGGGAGGGTCTACTACGAGCAGTACTTC.

V gene TRBV30 combines with J gene TRBJ2-7; D gene unclear. Trimming cost V 2 bases and J 4 bases, with 15 bases left between them. CDR3 length: 14 amino acids. Germline CDR1 and CDR2: GTSNPN and SVGIG (reference sequence). The CDR3 protein is CAWSTSPNPYEQYF. The CDR3 DNA reads TGTGCCTGGAGTACAAGCCCCAATCCTTACGAGCAGTACTTC.

The sample holds a few counts of this clonotype. The V gene is TRBV4-1, the J gene TRBJ2-7; D remains ambiguous. V was trimmed by 4 bases and J by 2 bases, leaving 9 bases between them. CDR3 length: 13 amino acids. CDR1 is MGHRA and CDR2 is YSYEKL in the germline V gene. Here the CDR3 reads CASSPPGPYEQYF. DNA for the CDR3: TGCGCCAGCAGCCCCCCTGGTCCCTACGAGCAGTACTTC.

As to this clonotype: The junction departs from germline at one end; a sequencing error may be responsible. J is TRBJ2-7 and V is TRBV29-1; the D gene is possibly TRBD2 (5 bases). CDR3 length equals 13 residues. In germline, CDR1 is SQVTM, CDR2 ANQGSEA. The CDR3, as DNA: TGCAGCGTCCGGGATAGGGCAACCTACGAGCGGTACTTC. Its translation: CSVRDRATYERYF.

This clonotype was detected only once. A single base separates this from a much larger clone, so it may be a read error. This chain connects TRBV4-1 to TRBJ2-7; unclear D gene. The CDR3 extends over 15 amino acids. Germline V lookup: CDR1 MGHRA, CDR2 YSYEKL. Trimming took 0 bases from V and 4 from J, leaving 13 bases between them. The CDR3, as DNA: TGCGCCAGCAGCCAAGAGACACGTGAAGCATACGAGCAGTACTTC. As protein: CASSQETREAYEQYF.

This clonotype occurred many times. V is TRBV5-6 and J is TRBJ2-2; perhaps TRBD1 as D (6 bases). V was trimmed by 3 bases and J by 7 bases, leaving 10 bases between them. The CDR3 runs to 13 residues. The V gene's germline CDR1 is SGHDT and CDR2 YYEEEE. In DNA, the CDR3 is TGTGCCAGCAGCTCTCGAGGGGGCGGGGAGCTGTTTTTT. Translating gives CASSSRGGGELFF.

This clonotype has only one observation. This chain links TRBV10-3 with TRBJ2-1, with 8 nucleotides matching TRBD2. Germline trimming cut 3 bases from V and 3 bases from J; bases unmatched to any gene: 7. The CDR3 is 16 residues long. Germline V lookup: CDR1 ENHRY, CDR2 SYGVKD. This chain's CDR3 is CAISDSGLVGYNEQFF. CDR3 DNA sequence: TGTGCCATCAGTGATTCGGGACTAGTCGGCTACAATGAGCAGTTCTTC.

With regard to this clonotype: One base away lies a much larger clone, so this may be a sequencing read error. The chain carries TRBV6-1 and TRBJ2-2; 9 nucleotides match TRBD2. The CDR3 spans 18 residues. CDR1 and CDR2 (germline): MNHNS, SASEGT. The CDR3 nucleotides read TGTGCCAGCAGTCTTCGTCTAGCGGGAAACGCGAACACCGGGGAGCTGCTTTTT. Translation: CASSLRLAGNANTGELLF.

This chain uses TRBV28 with TRBJ2-7; TRBD1 matches at 8 bases. The CDR3 is 17 residues long. V lost 3 bases to trimming and J lost 0 bases; unmatched junction nucleotides: 10. Looked up from germline, CDR1 is MDHEN and CDR2 is SYDVKM. CDR3 sequence reads: CASSFDRGRVSSYEQYF. CDR3 coding DNA: TGTGCCAGCAGTTTTGACAGGGGTAGGGTAAGCTCCTACGAGCAGTACTTC.

Note on this clonotype: Just one base apart from a much larger clone, this may be a read error. The chain uses TRBV7-9 and TRBJ2-2; D is tentatively TRBD1 or TRBD2 (5 bases each). There are 14 residues in the CDR3. The germline V gene encodes CDR1 SEHNR and CDR2 FQNEAQ (reference sequence). CDR3 coding DNA: TGCGCCAGCAGCCATGGGGGTTCCACCGGGGAGCTGTTTTTT. It codes for CASSHGGSTGELFF.

This clonotype showed up just a few times. The DNA for the CDR3 is TGTGCCTGGAACCCCGGACAGGGGGGACTTCAGCCCCAGCATTTT. This encodes CAWNPGQGGLQPQHF. The rearrangement joins TRBV30 to TRBJ1-5; 10 nucleotides line up with TRBD1. Trimming took 4 bases from V and 6 from J; bases not matched to a gene: 9. The CDR3 has 15 amino acids. Germline loops: CDR1 GTSNPN, CDR2 SVGIG (reference sequence).

The chain is built from TRBV12-3 or TRBV12-4 and TRBJ2-7; 7 bases are shared with TRBD1. V dropped 2 bases and J dropped 0; count of bases not matched to a gene: 4. The CDR3 loop spans 15 amino acids. CDR3 nucleotide sequence: TGTGCCAGCAGTTTACAGGGGGTGAGCTCCTACGAGCAGTACTTC. This codes for CASSLQGVSSYEQYF.

The chain recombines TRBV6-6 with TRBJ2-7; 8 bases align to TRBD1. With V trimmed by 6 bases and J by 3 bases, 7 bases remained unmatched. Germline CDR1 is MNHNY and CDR2 is SVGAGI (reference sequence). CDR3 length: 14 residues. CDR3 amino acids: CASSDGTGGYEQYF. The CDR3 coding sequence is TGTGCCAGCAGCGACGGGACAGGCGGCTACGAGCAGTACTTC.

About this clonotype itself: An end of the junction does not agree with germline; a read error may underlie this. The chain combines TRBV10-1 with TRBJ2-2, with unresolved D. The CDR3 sequence is 14 residues long. Germline V lookup: CDR1 WNHNN, CDR2 SYGVQD (reference sequence). The CDR3 sequence is CASSVGSNTVELFF. The CDR3 DNA sequence: TGCGCCAGCAGTGTAGGATCGAACACCGTGGAGCTGTTTTTT.

The rearrangement uses TRBV11-2 and TRBJ2-7; D unclear. From germline, CDR1 is SGHAT and CDR2 FQNNGV. Trimming removed 9 bases from V and 2 bases from J, with 17 bases in between. The CDR3 runs 14 residues. The CDR3, as DNA: TGTGCCAGTATCTTGACTGACGGAGCCTACGAGCAGTACTTC. Translating it yields CASILTDGAYEQYF.

This clonotype was observed a handful of times. The CDR3 sequence: CASSLILNEQFF. The DNA of the CDR3 is TGTGCCAGCAGTTTAATCCTCAATGAGCAGTTCTTC. This chain joins TRBV28 and TRBJ2-1; D not certain. Germline V gene sequence: CDR1 MDHEN, CDR2 SYDVKM. Trimming cost V 2 bases and J 6 bases, with 5 bases left between them. This CDR3 is 12 amino acids long.

Points on this clonotype: A read error is possible here, since a much larger clone lies one base away. This rearrangement joins TRBV11-2 to TRBJ1-1; D is unclear. Germline V gene lookup returns CDR1 SGHAT and CDR2 FQNNGV. CDR3 length equals 14 residues. DNA of the CDR3: TGTGCCAGCAGCCCCCTCTGGGCAGCAACTGAAGCTTCCTTT. It encodes CASSPLWAATEASF.

As concerns this clonotype: The junction shows a germline mismatch at one end, possibly a read error. The rearrangement joins TRBV5-1 to TRBJ2-5, with D uncertain. Germline lookup yields CDR1 SGHRS and CDR2 YFSETQ. This CDR3 is built from 11 residues. The DNA for the CDR3 is TGCGCCAGAAGCTTACAAGAGACCCAGTACTTC. Translation gives CARSLQETQYF.

This clonotype showed up just a few times. The V call is TRBV11-2, the J call TRBJ2-1; D may be TRBD1 (5 bases). CDR1 and CDR2 from the germline V gene are SGHAT and FQNNGV. This CDR3 is built from 13 residues. With 0 bases removed from V and 9 bases from J, the gap between germline ends came to 9 bases. CDR3 loop: CASSLDRVAEQFF. CDR3 nucleotide sequence: TGTGCCAGCAGCTTAGACAGGGTGGCTGAGCAGTTCTTC.

The chain links TRBV11-2 to TRBJ1-4; 7 bases fit TRBD1. Germline V gene sequence: CDR1 SGHAT, CDR2 FQNNGV. With 10 bases clipped from V and 5 bases from J, the junction kept 16 bases outside the gene matches. The CDR3 sequence is 16 residues long. The chain's CDR3 is CANILALQGTNEKLFF. CDR3 nucleotide sequence: TGTGCCAACATCTTAGCCCTACAGGGGACGAATGAAAAACTGTTTTTT.

This clonotype was detected a few times. V gene TRBV29-1 combines with J gene TRBJ1-6; 8 bases are shared with TRBD1. Trimming took 7 bases from V and 7 from J; bases not matched to a gene: 3. Germline values: CDR1 SQVTM, CDR2 ANQGSEA. This CDR3 spans 12 amino acids. CDR3 nucleotide sequence: TGCAGCGCCCGGACAGGGAATTCACCCCTCCACTTT. It yields the protein CSARTGNSPLHF.

Ten or more counts support this clonotype. The genes are TRBV11-2 and TRBJ1-1; 7 bases fit TRBD1. After removal of 5 bases from V and 5 bases from J, the junction contained 11 bases not matched to a gene. Germline assignment: CDR1 SGHAT and CDR2 FQNNGV. The CDR3 spans 15 residues. As DNA, the CDR3 is TGTGCCAGCAGCCCACTGGGGCAGGGGGATACTGAAGCTTTCTTT. This translates into CASSPLGQGDTEAFF.

This clonotype was found many times. The gene calls are TRBV11-2 and TRBJ1-1; D may be TRBD1 (5 bases). Trimming took 5 bases from V and 2 from J, leaving 9 bases between them. In germline, CDR1 is SGHAT, CDR2 FQNNGV. This CDR3 has 13 residues. This chain's CDR3 is CASSPGHNTEAFF. The CDR3 nucleotides read TGTGCCAGCAGCCCAGGACACAACACTGAAGCTTTCTTT.

V usage is TRBV5-6 and J usage is TRBJ2-7; D unresolved. The CDR3 spans 13 residues. Germline V gene lookup returns CDR1 SGHDT and CDR2 YYEEEE. The V end was cut by 2 bases, the J end by 1 base, with 7 bases between. The chain's CDR3 is CASSFQQSYEQYF. The CDR3 region has the DNA TGTGCCAGCAGCTTCCAACAGTCCTACGAGCAGTACTTC.

Worth noting for this clonotype: Given a much more abundant clone one base away, this may be a read error. This chain uses TRBV11-2 with TRBJ2-3; TRBD1 matches 8 bases. V shed 5 bases, J shed 5 bases, and the junction held 15 bases outside the gene matches. From germline, CDR1 is SGHAT and CDR2 FQNNGV. The CDR3 is 17 amino acids. The CDR3, as DNA: TGTGCCAGCAGCCCCCATTTCGACAGGGGCGATGGAGATACGCAGTATTTT. Translation: CASSPHFDRGDGDTQYF.